Sequencing of this T cell receptor (beta chain) was carried out in a study of sequential checkpoint blockade in melanoma (dated 2019 in TCRdb). At the level of the whole study: Patients were assigned by 1:1 randomization to either first-line nivolumab followed by ipilimumab (arm A) or ipilimumab followed by nivolumab (arm B). Maintenance nivolumab was given following each of the two trial sequences.

The treatment or condition label of this sample denotes: randomized to nivolumab then ipilimumab (arm A) or the reverse (arm B). None of the patients in the trial had previously been given DNA-damaging chemotherapy. A FACS Aria II flow cytometer was used to sort live CD3+CD8+ cells that were negative for CD19 and CD56 from thawed PBMCs. The samples were obtained from melanoma patients enrolled in CheckMate 064, an open-label, randomized phase II trial testing sequential checkpoint blockade. Peripheral blood mononuclear cells were collected by leukapheresis, purified with Ficoll-Paque, and frozen in human serum with 10% DMSO. Right after sorting, the blood CD3+CD8+ cells were verified to be >95% pure, and DNA extraction followed. The immunoSEQ Assay was used to immunosequence TCRbeta CDR3 regions from genomic DNA. Genomic DNA was amplified by bias-controlled multiplex PCR before high-throughput sequencing. The study's processing was this. To quantify the absolute abundance of each unique TCRbeta CDR3 region, the sequences were collapsed and filtered. Clonality, defined as 1 minus Pielou's evenness, was calculated using productive rearrangements only. A previously published method was used to identify clones whose frequencies were significantly greater in on-treatment samples than in baseline samples. Entries here come from immuneACCESS through TCRdb and include only in-frame sequences with V and J called. Some clones fail to appear in such tables; in the studies checked, an unresolved V gene covers under half of the shortfall, and the cause of the remainder is unknown. V and J calls and clone size are given by that table; D and trimming were obtained from the DNA. This sample gives about 32,000 clones in total; approximately 82% of them show up just once. The ten most abundant clones make up about 17% of the sample.

This clone is identified as medium-sized (0.01 to 0.1%). Its cognate antigen has yet to be identified. No much larger clone exists at a distance of one base, and base qualities are not known. General conclusions and limits of the study: The model for predicting response that combines TCR metrics with mutation burden needs to be validated in larger, independent patient cohorts.

V is trimmed back by 3 bases and J by 6 bases, and the junction contains 4 bases that no gene match accounts for. CDR1 and CDR2 were assigned from the germline V gene as ENHRY and SYGVKD. The CDR3 numbers 14 residues from cysteine through phenylalanine. Only the CDR3 portion is preserved as DNA: 42 bases, with reading frame beginning at the first base. Sequenced material: CD8+ T cells sorted from blood (inferred from file names), taken from a patient given nivolumab and ipilimumab in sequence. This clonotype was obtained from a human donor with melanoma. Recombination joined TRBV10-3 with TRBJ2-1; 8 junctional bases match TRBD2. The nucleotide sequence is given as TGTGCCATCAGTGACGGAGGACTAGCCAATGAGCAGTTCTTC. It encodes CAISDGGLANEQFF.